The sequence of this TCR beta chain was determined in a study of blood T cell repertoires in COVID-19. The overall study: Acute and convalescent COVID-19 specimens originated in the United States, Italy and Spain.

V lost 5 bases to trimming and J lost 11 bases, with 25 bases between them. CDR1 is MDHEN, CDR2 SYDVKM, per germline. This CDR3 comprises 16 residues. TCRdb's table, derived via immunoSEQ multiplex PCR, lists solely in-frame clones and lacks some. This table holds roughly 340,000 clones, around 87% found once. Participant reports of clinical history set cohort assignment. This clonotype was obtained from a man aged 40-49 years in a cohort exposed to, infected with or recovered from COVID-19 (not recorded which). The rearrangement links TRBV28 to TRBJ1-5, with a possible D match to TRBD1 (6 bases). The source material was PBMCs or T cells enriched from blood (not recorded which). The CDR3 bases are TGTGCCAGCAGTCCCAGGGGCCGGGACCGAACGCGGTCCCAGCATTTT. It translates to CASSPRGRDRTRSQHF.